This T cell receptor (beta chain) was captured by sequencing in a study of Ad26.COV2.S vaccination and SARS-CoV-2 variants. This clone was seen a single time. The treatment was: about 20 received Ad26.COV2.S at low or high dose, single or two shots; five or six received placebo; per-sample allocation not given. After the first vaccine or placebo injection, samples were drawn on day 63. The CDR3 has 12 amino acids. The trim removed 11 bases at V and 6 bases at J, leaving 4 bases unmatched. Germline CDR1 is SNHLY and CDR2 is FYNNEI. Only in-frame clones appear in the TCRdb table, and some are missing; sequencing was by immunoSEQ multiplex PCR. Found here are roughly 350,000 clones, around 90% of them singletons; the top ten hold approximately 5.9%.

The chain carries TRBV2 and TRBJ2-3; 11 bases are shared with TRBD2. The sample here was peripheral blood, taken in a trial of Ad26.COV2.S vaccine versus placebo. The TCR originated in a person aged 18-65 years who received the Ad26.COV2.S COVID-19 vaccine or a placebo. Here the CDR3 DNA reads TGTGCCGGTAGCGGGAGGGGGGATACGCAGTATTTT. Its translation is CAGSGRGDTQYF.